These 13 T cell receptor beta chains came from one sample sequenced in a study of blood T cell repertoires in COVID-19. Sequencing used immunoSEQ multiplex PCR; TCRdb keeps in-frame clones, though not all of them. This table has about 150,000 clones, less than 90% appearing once. The sample taken for sequencing was peripheral blood. These TCRs come from a man aged 25 to 40 with COVID-19, enrolled during active disease.

This chain joins TRBV15 and TRBJ2-1; 12 bases are shared with TRBD1. After removal of 3 bases from V and 2 bases from J, the junction contained 2 bases not matched to a gene. The length of the CDR3 is 16 residues. Germline values: CDR1 LNHNV, CDR2 YYDKDF (reference sequence). The CDR3 sequence is CATSSRDRGPYNEQFF. CDR3 in DNA: TGTGCCACCAGCAGTCGGGACAGGGGGCCCTACAATGAGCAGTTCTTC.

With regard to this clone: One junction end does not reproduce the germline sequence, and a read error may be involved. The V call is TRBV11-2, the J call TRBJ1-2; 7 bases fit TRBD1. Germline lookup yields CDR1 SGHAT and CDR2 FQNNGV. This CDR3 contains 10 residues. DNA for the CDR3: TGTGCCAGCAGAGGGGGACAGCCCATCTTC. It translates to CASRGGQPIF.

In regard to this clone: The identical CDR3 is also encoded by other nucleotide sequences in the sample. V is TRBV7-6 and J is TRBJ2-3; D is possibly TRBD1 (6 bases). Germline CDR1 SGHVS, CDR2 FNYEAQ. Trimming removed 0 bases at V and 0 bases at J, with 7 bases between. The CDR3 sequence is 15 residues long. The CDR3: CASSLAGASTDTQYF. DNA of the CDR3: TGTGCCAGCAGCTTAGCGGGGGCTAGCACAGATACGCAGTATTTT. Drawing the rest from reference TRBV7-6 and TRBJ2-3, the complete variable domain is GAGVSQSPRYKVTKRGQDVALRCDPISGHVSLYWYRQALGQGPEFLTYFNYEAQQDKSGLPNDRFSAERPEGSISTLTIQRTEQRDSAMYRCASSLAGASTDTQYFGPGTRLTVL.

This sequence joins TRBV19 and TRBJ2-7, with D possibly being TRBD1 (6 bases). The CDR3 is made up of 13 amino acids. V lost 5 bases and J 1 base, leaving 9 bases between the germline ends. Germline CDR1 LNHDA, CDR2 SQIVND (reference sequence). CDR3 sequence reads: CASSAGQSYEQYF. For the CDR3, the DNA is TGTGCCAGTAGTGCCGGACAGTCCTACGAGCAGTACTTC.

This clone occurred a few times. The J gene is TRBJ1-6, the V gene TRBV28; the D gene is possibly TRBD1 (5 bases). CDR1 and CDR2 (germline): MDHEN, SYDVKM. CDR3 length: 18 amino acids. The V and J ends lost 10 bases and 0 bases respectively, with 22 bases between them. CDR3: CATKKQGLWSSYNSPLHF. DNA of the CDR3: TGTGCCACCAAGAAGCAGGGCCTTTGGAGCTCCTATAATTCACCCCTCCACTTT.

The CDR3 bases are TGTGCCAGTGCTCCGAGCTCTGGAAACACCATATATTTT. Translated, it gives CASAPSSGNTIYF. The genes are TRBV19 and TRBJ1-3; the D is unclear. This CDR3 is built from 13 residues. Trimming cost V 8 bases and J 0 bases, with 8 bases left between them. Germline assignment: CDR1 LNHDA and CDR2 SQIVND (reference sequence). The complete variable domain, with remaining parts taken from reference TRBV19 and TRBJ1-3, reads DGGITQSPKYLFRKEGQNVTLSCEQNLNHDAMYWYRQDPGQGLRLIYYSQIVNDFQKGDIAEGYSVSREKKESFPLTVTSAQKNPTAFYLCASAPSSGNTIYFGEGSWLTVV.

V gene TRBV28 combines with J gene TRBJ2-3; TRBD2 is a possible D gene (6 bases). V was pared by 2 bases and J by 2 bases, with 17 bases between. The germline gives CDR1 MDHEN, CDR2 SYDVKM. CDR3 length equals 17 residues. The CDR3 DNA sequence: TGTGCCAGCAGTTTAGGATGGGCGGGGAGTTCCACAGATACGCAGTATTTT. The encoded protein is CASSLGWAGSSTDTQYF. The variable domain in full, completed from reference TRBV28 and TRBJ2-3, reads DVKVTQSSRYLVKRTGEKVFLECVQDMDHENMFWYRQDPGLGLRLIYFSYDVKMKEKGDIPEGYSVSREKKERFSLILESASTNQTSMYLCASSLGWAGSSTDTQYFGPGTRLTVL.

The chain has TRBV11-2 and TRBJ2-7, with D possibly matching TRBD2 (5 bases). CDR1 and CDR2 from the germline V gene are SGHAT and FQNNGV. The CDR3 length is 15 residues. V lost 7 bases to trimming and J lost 2 bases, with 18 bases between them. CDR3 DNA sequence: TGTGCCAGCACCCGAACCCGGACTGGACCCTACGAGCAGTACTTC. Translating it yields CASTRTRTGPYEQYF.

The rearrangement links TRBV18 to TRBJ2-5, with 9 bases identical to TRBD1. Losses at the gene ends were 3 bases for V and 1 base for J; bases not matched to a gene: 9. The V gene's germline CDR1 is KGHSH and CDR2 LQKENI. This CDR3 comprises 17 residues. The CDR3 sequence is CASSPVRTGGPQETQYF. The CDR3 bases are TGTGCCAGCTCACCCGTCCGTACAGGGGGCCCCCAAGAGACCCAGTACTTC.

This rearrangement joins TRBV11-2 to TRBJ2-3, with 7 bases matching TRBD2. V shed 5 bases and J 4 bases; nucleotides not matched to a gene: 12. The CDR3 has 16 residues. CDR1 is SGHAT and CDR2 is FQNNGV in the germline V gene. CDR3 residues: CASSLVGSGKADTQYF. The CDR3 bases are TGTGCCAGCAGCCTCGTGGGGAGCGGGAAGGCAGATACGCAGTATTTT.

Written as DNA, the CDR3 is TGTGCCAGCAGCTTCGGGTCGAACACTGAAGCTTTCTTT. Amino acids: CASSFGSNTEAFF. The rearrangement links TRBV6-5 to TRBJ1-1; D unclear. Trimming cost V 6 bases and J 1 base, with 9 bases left between them. CDR3 length: 13 amino acids. Germline loops: CDR1 MNHEY, CDR2 SVGAGI.

The genes are TRBV6-1 and TRBJ1-2, with D hard to call. This CDR3 is built from 13 residues. The V gene's germline CDR1 is MNHNS and CDR2 SASEGT. The V gene lost 3 bases and the J gene lost 7 bases, with 12 bases spanning the gap. The chain's CDR3 is CASSDGATGGYTF. CDR3 bases: TGTGCCAGCAGTGACGGAGCAACGGGTGGCTACACCTTC.

The V call is TRBV19, the J call TRBJ1-1; TRBD1 matches at 7 bases. The CDR3 sequence is 16 residues long. Germline CDR1 is LNHDA and CDR2 is SQIVND (reference sequence). Trimming took 5 bases from V and 4 from J; bases not matched to a gene: 13. CDR3 DNA: TGTGCCAGTAGTTCAACCCACAGGGGCTCGGGCACTGAAGCTTTCTTT. It is translated as CASSSTHRGSGTEAFF.